This T cell receptor beta chain was recovered during a study of blood T cell repertoires in COVID-19 (dated by TCRdb to about 2020). At the level of the whole study: Samples covering the acute and convalescent phases of COVID-19 were provided by collaborators in the United States, Italy and Spain. The prospective study material was composed of cDNA or gDNA derived from T cells, B-cell-depleted T cells, or PBMCs. Nearly every sample came with metadata listing a de-identified subject ID, COVID-19 status, age in years and sex. The samples were drawn from the first 160 participants of the ongoing ImmuneRACE study and from 1,254 subjects provided by 6 global collaborators. A freely available public database, intended as a resource for researchers studying the immune response to SARS-CoV-2, is where the repertoires were released. HLA class I and class II types, where available, came from metadata supplied by the sample provider rather than from assay-based typing. The dataset comprised deeply sampled blood TCRbeta repertoires from subjects exposed to, actively infected with, or recovered from COVID-19. The paper as a whole reports these results and caveats: The amount of clinical and demographic metadata varied by source and participant and was provided uncurated.

The V and J ends are trimmed by 4 bases and 1 base, leaving 14 bases between them. The germline V gene specifies SGHDT as CDR1 and YYEEEE as CDR2. Its CDR3 holds 15 amino acids, cysteine through phenylalanine. Only the CDR3 region is kept as DNA, spanning 45 bases read in frame from base 1. This clone was observed a handful of times. The clone's antigen remains unknown. Base-call qualities are not available, and no considerably larger clone is one nucleotide away. In the prospective study, participants were roughly 18 to 90 years old, resided in about two dozen geographic areas of the United States, and were enrolled through a virtual design. To assign participants to cohorts, the prospective study relied on clinical history that participants themselves reported in a screening survey and a study questionnaire. Mobile phlebotomists in the prospective study collected whole blood, serum and a nasopharyngeal or oropharyngeal swab from every participant. Over a roughly 2-month period, participants in the prospective study had the option of providing additional blood draws and questionnaires. Before DNA extraction, prospective study blood samples were shipped either frozen or at room temperature.

The immunoSEQ Assay, a bias-controlled multiplex PCR, was used to amplify TCRbeta CDR3 regions from genomic DNA. In the source study's methods: The number of nucleated cells in each sample was estimated from the amplification of reference gene primers within the assay. Sequence reads were collapsed and filtered to measure the absolute abundance of every unique TCRbeta CDR3 rearrangement. Productive Simpson clonality was computed per sample as the square root of Simpson's diversity index over productive rearrangements. In TCRdb, the immuneACCESS table is reduced to in-frame sequences with V and J assigned. These tables do not hold every clone; where another copy was compared, an unresolved V gene accounts for under half, and the others remain unexplained. Clonal size and the V and J genes are those of that table, whereas D and trimming came from the DNA. This sample gives roughly 260,000 clones in total; about 91% of them show up just once. The top ten hold 0.95% to 1.5% of the sample.

The sample comprised PBMCs or T cells enriched from blood (not recorded which). The V and J genes are TRBV5-6 and TRBJ1-1, and possibly TRBD1, on 5 matching bases. The TCR sequence derives from a human donor in a cohort exposed to, infected with or recovered from COVID-19 (not recorded which). The donor label of this sample is uncertain. The CDR3 is CASSMGLERNTEAFF. Read as DNA, the sequence is TGTGCCAGCAGCATGGGACTTGAGAGGAACACTGAAGCTTTCTTT.